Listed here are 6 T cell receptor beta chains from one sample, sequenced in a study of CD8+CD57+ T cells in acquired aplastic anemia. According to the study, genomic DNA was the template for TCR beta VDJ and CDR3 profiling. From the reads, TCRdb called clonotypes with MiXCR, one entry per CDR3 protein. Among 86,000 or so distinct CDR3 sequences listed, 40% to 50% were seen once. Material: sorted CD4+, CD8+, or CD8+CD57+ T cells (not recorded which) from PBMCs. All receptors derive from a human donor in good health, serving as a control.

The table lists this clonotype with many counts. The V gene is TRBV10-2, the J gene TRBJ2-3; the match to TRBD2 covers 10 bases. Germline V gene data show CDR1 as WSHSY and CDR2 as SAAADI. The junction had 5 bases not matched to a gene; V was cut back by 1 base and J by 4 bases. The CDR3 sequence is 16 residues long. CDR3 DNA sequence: TGCGCCAGCAGTGAGTTCCCTAGCGGGAGCGCAGATACGCAGTATTTT. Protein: CASSEFPSGSADTQYF.

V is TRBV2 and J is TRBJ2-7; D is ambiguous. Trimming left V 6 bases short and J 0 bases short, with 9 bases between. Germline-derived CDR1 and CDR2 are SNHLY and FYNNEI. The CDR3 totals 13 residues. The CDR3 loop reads CASRMTGSYEQYF. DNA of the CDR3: TGTGCCAGCAGAATGACGGGCTCCTACGAGCAGTACTTC.

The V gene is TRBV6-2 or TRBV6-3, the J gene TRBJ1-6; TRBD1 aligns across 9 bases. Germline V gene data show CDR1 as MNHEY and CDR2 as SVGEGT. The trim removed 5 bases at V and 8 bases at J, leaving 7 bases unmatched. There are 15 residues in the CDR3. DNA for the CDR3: TGTGCCAGCAGTCCGGGACAGGGTTTGGATTCACCCCTCCACTTT. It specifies CASSPGQGLDSPLHF.

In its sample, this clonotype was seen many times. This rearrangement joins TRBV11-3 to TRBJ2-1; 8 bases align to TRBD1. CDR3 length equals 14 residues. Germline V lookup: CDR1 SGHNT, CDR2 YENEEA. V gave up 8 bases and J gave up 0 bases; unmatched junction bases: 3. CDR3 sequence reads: CASEQGDSYNEQFF. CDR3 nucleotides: TGTGCCAGCGAACAGGGGGACTCCTACAATGAGCAGTTCTTC.

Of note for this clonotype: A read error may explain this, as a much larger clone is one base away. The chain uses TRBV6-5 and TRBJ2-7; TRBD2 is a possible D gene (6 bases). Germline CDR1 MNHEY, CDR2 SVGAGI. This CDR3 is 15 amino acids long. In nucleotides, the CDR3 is TGTGCCAGCAGTTACTCTGGCGGGGAGACCTACGAGCGGTACTTC. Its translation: CASSYSGGETYERYF.

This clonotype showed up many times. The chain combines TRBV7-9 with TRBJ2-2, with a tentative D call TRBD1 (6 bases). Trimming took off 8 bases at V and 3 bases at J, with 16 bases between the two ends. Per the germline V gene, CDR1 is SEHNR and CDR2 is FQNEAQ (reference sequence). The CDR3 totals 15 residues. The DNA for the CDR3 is TGTGCCAGCGGCGAATTCGGGACATACACCGGGGAGCTGTTTTTT. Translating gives CASGEFGTYTGELFF.